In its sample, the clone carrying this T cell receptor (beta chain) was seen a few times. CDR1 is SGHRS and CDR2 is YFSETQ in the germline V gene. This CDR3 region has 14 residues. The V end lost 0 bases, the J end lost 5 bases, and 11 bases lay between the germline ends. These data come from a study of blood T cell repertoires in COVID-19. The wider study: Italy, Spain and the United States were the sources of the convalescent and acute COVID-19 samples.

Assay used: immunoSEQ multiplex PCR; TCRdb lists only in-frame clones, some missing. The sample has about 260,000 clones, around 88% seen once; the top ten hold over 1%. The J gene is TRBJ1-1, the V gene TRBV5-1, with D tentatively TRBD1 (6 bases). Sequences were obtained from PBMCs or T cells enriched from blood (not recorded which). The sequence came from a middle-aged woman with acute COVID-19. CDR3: CASSLVGGRTEAFF. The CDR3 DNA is TGCGCCAGCAGCTTGGTCGGGGGGCGGACTGAAGCTTTCTTT.